The rows below give T cell receptor beta chains drawn from one sample of a study of immune reconstitution after stem cell transplant in scleroderma. TCRdb fed the RT-PCR reads into MiXCR, producing one record per CDR3 protein. The sample has over a thousand distinct CDR3 sequences; 7.4% are singletons. This material was acquired before or after autologous hematopoietic stem cell transplantation (not recorded which). The receptors shown here come from a male donor with systemic sclerosis. Both conserved end residues are part of each CDR3. D genes are given only for firm matches. Clone size appears in some rows only: once, few, many, or a class for an expanded clone.

D	V	size	J	CDR3	DNA
NA	TRBV12-3/TRBV12-4	large	TRBJ2-1	CASSSGEGSAEDDEQFF	TGTGCCAGCAGTTCGGGCGAGGGGTCCGCAGAGGATGATGAGCAGTTCTTC
TRBD2	TRBV20-1	large	TRBJ2-1	CSAARATGTSGGAGEQFF	TGCAGTGCGGCGCGCGCTACCGGGACTAGCGGGGGGGCCGGCGAGCAGTTCTTC
NA	TRBV28	medium-sized	TRBJ1-2	CASFLHRKDGYTF	TGTGCCTCCTTTTTACACAGAAAGGATGGCTACACCTTC
NA	TRBV9	medium-sized	TRBJ2-2	CASSATGTLTGELFF	TGTGCCAGCAGCGCCACGGGGACTCTTACCGGGGAGCTGTTTTTT
NA	TRBV5-1	NA	TRBJ2-3	CASSAVSTDTQYF	TGCGCCAGCAGCGCGGTCTCCACAGATACGCAGTATTTT
NA	TRBV2	medium-sized	TRBJ2-6	CASIVGANVLTF	TGTGCCAGCATAGTTGGGGCCAACGTCCTGACTTTC
TRBD1	TRBV12-5	medium-sized	TRBJ1-5	CASGPGQGASWGNQPQHF	TGTGCTAGTGGACCTGGACAGGGGGCGTCCTGGGGGAATCAGCCCCAGCATTTT
NA	TRBV3-1	medium-sized	TRBJ2-7	CASSQDVFQTGLASYEQYF	TGTGCCAGCAGCCAAGACGTGTTCCAGACCGGGTTAGCCTCCTACGAGCAGTACTTC
NA	TRBV15	medium-sized	TRBJ2-5	CATGGPKGTQYF	TGTGCCACGGGGGGGCCAAAGGGGACCCAGTACTTC
TRBD1	TRBV6-5	hyperexpanded	TRBJ2-3	CASSGDSLTDTQYF	TGTGCCAGCAGTGGGGACAGCCTCACAGATACGCAGTATTTT
NA	TRBV5-1	medium-sized	TRBJ1-1	CASSLVWANEAFF	TGCGCCAGCAGCTTGGTATGGGCTAACGAAGCTTTCTTT
NA	TRBV7-9	medium-sized	TRBJ2-7	CASRSDGGGSEQYF	TGTGCCAGCAGGAGCGATGGTGGGGGGAGCGAGCAGTACTTC
TRBD1	TRBV20-1	NA	TRBJ1-2	CSAWGTGTNYGYTF	TGCAGTGCTTGGGGGACAGGGACTAACTATGGCTACACCTTC
NA	TRBV2	medium-sized	TRBJ2-1	CASSPGPPGSYNEQFF	TGTGCCAGCAGTCCCGGGCCCCCAGGATCCTACAATGAGCAGTTCTTC
NA	TRBV12-3/TRBV12-4	medium-sized	TRBJ2-1	CASSLSVEQFF	TGTGCCAGCAGTTTGAGCGTTGAGCAGTTCTTC
NA	TRBV7-2	medium-sized	TRBJ2-1	CASSLVLGGPNEQFF	TGTGCCAGCAGCTTAGTATTGGGTGGGCCCAATGAGCAGTTCTTC
NA	TRBV7-2	many	TRBJ2-3	CASSATGFVDTQYF	TGTGCCAGCAGCGCCACAGGGTTTGTAGATACGCAGTATTTT
TRBD2	TRBV7-7	medium-sized	TRBJ2-5	CASSLRTSGKETQYF	TGTGCCAGCAGCTTACGGACTAGCGGGAAAGAGACCCAGTACTTC
TRBD2	TRBV5-6	NA	TRBJ2-1	CASSPRGLRSYNGQFF	TGTGCCAGCAGCCCGCGGGGACTAAGATCATACAATGGGCAGTTCTTC
NA	TRBV10-3	medium-sized	TRBJ1-4	CAISERDRSNEKLFF	TGTGCCATCAGTGAGAGAGACAGGTCAAATGAAAAACTGTTTTTT
TRBD1	TRBV7-8	medium-sized	TRBJ2-7	CASSETPTGTGPSYEQYF	TGTGCCAGCAGCGAGACCCCCACTGGGACAGGTCCGTCCTACGAGCAGTACTTC
NA	TRBV5-1	medium-sized	TRBJ1-4	CASSFLGPATNEKLFF	TGCGCCAGCAGCTTCCTCGGACCTGCAACTAATGAAAAACTGTTTTTT